This T cell receptor (beta chain) was captured by sequencing in a study of T cells in Graves' hyperthyroidism and ophthalmopathy. Study information: Peripheral blood was secured at the point of initial diagnosis, before any treatment.

This clonotype was seen many times. The antigen is unknown. RNA transcripts yielded amplified TCR beta CDR3 regions. A first-round RT-PCR of the TCR CDR3 used the HTBI primer set. Via MiXCR, TCRdb re-called the multiplex PCR reads, giving one row per CDR3 protein. This repertoire shows a few hundred thousand distinct CDR3 sequences, around 20% found once; its top ten account for around half. Study results and limitations: In validation, the model predicted ophthalmopathy. These predictions came a median approximately 5.9 months before onset.

The sequencing sample was made of blood. This receptor was obtained from a woman between 45 and 65 years old with Graves' hyperthyroidism.

The CDR3: CASSFSGENSYNSPLHF. The CDR3 DNA sequence: TGCGCCAGCAGCTTTTCAGGGGAGAACTCCTATAATTCACCCCTCCACTTT. The rearrangement uses TRBV5-1 and TRBJ1-6; D is possibly TRBD1 (6 bases). The CDR3 is 17 residues long. V was pared by 2 bases and J by 0 bases, with 12 bases between. Per the germline V gene, CDR1 is SGHRS and CDR2 is YFSETQ.